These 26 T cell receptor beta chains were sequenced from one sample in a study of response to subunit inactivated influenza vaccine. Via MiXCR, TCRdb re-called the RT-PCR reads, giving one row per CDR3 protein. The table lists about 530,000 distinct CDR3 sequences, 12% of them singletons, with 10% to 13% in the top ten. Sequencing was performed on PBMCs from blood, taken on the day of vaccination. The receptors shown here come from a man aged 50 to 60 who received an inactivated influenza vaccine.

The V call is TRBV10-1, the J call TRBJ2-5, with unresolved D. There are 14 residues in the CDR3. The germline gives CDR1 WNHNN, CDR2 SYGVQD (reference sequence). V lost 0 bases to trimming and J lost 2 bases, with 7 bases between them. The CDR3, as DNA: TGCGCCAGCAGTGAGTCCCGGCGACAAGAGACCCAGTACTTC. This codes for CASSESRRQETQYF.

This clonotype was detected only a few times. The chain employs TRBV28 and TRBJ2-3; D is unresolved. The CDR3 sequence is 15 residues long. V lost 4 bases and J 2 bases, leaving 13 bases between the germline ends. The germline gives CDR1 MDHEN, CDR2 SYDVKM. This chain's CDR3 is CASSYLGEYTDTQYF. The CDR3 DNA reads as TGTGCCAGCAGTTATCTCGGAGAGTACACAGATACGCAGTATTTT.

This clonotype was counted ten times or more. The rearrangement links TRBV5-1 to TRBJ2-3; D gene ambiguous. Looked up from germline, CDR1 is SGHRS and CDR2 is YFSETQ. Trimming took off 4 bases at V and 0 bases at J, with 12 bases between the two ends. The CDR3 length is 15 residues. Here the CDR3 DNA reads TGCGCCAGCAGCATTGACGCGACTAGCACAGATACGCAGTATTTT. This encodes CASSIDATSTDTQYF. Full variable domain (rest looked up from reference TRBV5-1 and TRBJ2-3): KAGVTQTPRYLIKTRGQQVTLSCSPISGHRSVSWYQQTPGQGLQFLFEYFSETQRNKGNFPGRFSGRQFSNSRSEMNVSTLELGDSALYLCASSIDATSTDTQYFGPGTRLTVL.

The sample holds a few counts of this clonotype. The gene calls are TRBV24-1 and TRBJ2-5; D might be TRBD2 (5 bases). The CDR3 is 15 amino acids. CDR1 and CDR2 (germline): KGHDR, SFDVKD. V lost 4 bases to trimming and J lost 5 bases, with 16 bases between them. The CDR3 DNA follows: TGTGCCACCAGTGACCCCAACCACCGCGGGGAGACCCAGTACTTC. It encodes CATSDPNHRGETQYF.

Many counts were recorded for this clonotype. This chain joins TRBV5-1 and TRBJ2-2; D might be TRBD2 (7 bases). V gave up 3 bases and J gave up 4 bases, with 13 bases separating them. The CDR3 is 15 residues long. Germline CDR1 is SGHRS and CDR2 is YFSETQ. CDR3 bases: TGCGCCAGCAGCTGGGGGGGACAAAGCACCGGGGAGCTGTTTTTT. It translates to CASSWGGQSTGELFF.

This CDR3 is CASSLGQGRYYEQYF. CDR3 sequence (DNA): TGTGCCAGCAGCCTCGGACAGGGGCGCTACTACGAGCAGTACTTC. The chain employs TRBV7-2 and TRBJ2-7, with TRBD1 identical over 9 bases. Germline V gene lookup returns CDR1 SGHTA and CDR2 FQGNSA. Trimming at V came to 5 bases and at J to 3 bases, leaving 8 bases not matched to a gene. The CDR3 has 15 amino acids.

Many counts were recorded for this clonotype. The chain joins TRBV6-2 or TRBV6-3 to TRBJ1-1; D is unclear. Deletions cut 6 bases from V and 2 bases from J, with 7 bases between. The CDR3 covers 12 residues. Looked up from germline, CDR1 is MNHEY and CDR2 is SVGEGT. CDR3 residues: CASRIGNTEAFF. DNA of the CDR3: TGTGCCAGCAGAATTGGAAACACTGAAGCTTTCTTT.

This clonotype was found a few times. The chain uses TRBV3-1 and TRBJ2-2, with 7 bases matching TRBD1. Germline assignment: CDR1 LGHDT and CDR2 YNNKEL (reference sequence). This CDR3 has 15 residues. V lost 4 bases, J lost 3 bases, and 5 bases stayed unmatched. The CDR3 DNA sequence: TGTGCCAGCAGCCGACAGGGTTTGGACACCGGGGAGCTGTTTTTT. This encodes CASSRQGLDTGELFF.

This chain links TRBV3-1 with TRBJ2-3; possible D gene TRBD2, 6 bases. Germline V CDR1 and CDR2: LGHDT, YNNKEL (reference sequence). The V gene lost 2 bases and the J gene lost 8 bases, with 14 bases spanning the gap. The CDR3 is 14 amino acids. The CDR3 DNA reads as TGTGCCAGCAGCCAAAGACGGGAGCGAGGTACGCAGTATTTT. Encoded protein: CASSQRRERGTQYF.

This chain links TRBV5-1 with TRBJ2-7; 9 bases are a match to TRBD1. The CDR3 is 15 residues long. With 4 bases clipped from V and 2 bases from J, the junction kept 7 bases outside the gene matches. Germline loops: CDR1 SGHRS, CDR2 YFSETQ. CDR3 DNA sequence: TGCGCCAGCAGCACTACAGGGGGCACAACCTACGAGCAGTACTTC. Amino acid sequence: CASSTTGGTTYEQYF.

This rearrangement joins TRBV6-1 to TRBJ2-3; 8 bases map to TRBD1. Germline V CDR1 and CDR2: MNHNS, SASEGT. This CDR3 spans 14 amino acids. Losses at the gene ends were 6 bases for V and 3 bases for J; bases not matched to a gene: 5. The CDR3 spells CASRRGQVTDTQYF. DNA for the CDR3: TGTGCCAGCAGGAGGGGACAGGTAACAGATACGCAGTATTTT.

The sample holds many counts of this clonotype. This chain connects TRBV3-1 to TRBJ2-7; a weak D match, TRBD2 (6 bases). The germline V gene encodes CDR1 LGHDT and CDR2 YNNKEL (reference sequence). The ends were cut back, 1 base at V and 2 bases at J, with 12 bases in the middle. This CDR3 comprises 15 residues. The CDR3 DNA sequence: TGTGCCAGCAGCCAAGTGCGGGGTCCAACCTACGAGCAGTACTTC. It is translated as CASSQVRGPTYEQYF.

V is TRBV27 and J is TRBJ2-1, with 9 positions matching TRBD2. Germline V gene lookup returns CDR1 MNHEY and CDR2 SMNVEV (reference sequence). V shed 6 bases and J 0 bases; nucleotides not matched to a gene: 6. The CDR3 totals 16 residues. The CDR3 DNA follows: TGTGCCAGCAGCTGGACTAGCGTGAGCTCCTACAATGAGCAGTTCTTC. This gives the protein CASSWTSVSSYNEQFF.

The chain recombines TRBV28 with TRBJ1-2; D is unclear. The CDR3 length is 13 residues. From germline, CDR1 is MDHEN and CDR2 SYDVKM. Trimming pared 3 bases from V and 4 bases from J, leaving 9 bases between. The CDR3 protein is CASSFRPVYGYTF. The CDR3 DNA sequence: TGTGCCAGCAGTTTTCGGCCGGTCTATGGCTACACCTTC.

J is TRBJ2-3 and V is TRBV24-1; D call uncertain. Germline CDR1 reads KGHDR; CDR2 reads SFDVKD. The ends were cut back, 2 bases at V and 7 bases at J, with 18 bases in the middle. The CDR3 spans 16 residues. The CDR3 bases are TGTGCCACCAGTGATTCTTCCCCTCAGGAAATGAATACGCAGTATTTT. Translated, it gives CATSDSSPQEMNTQYF.

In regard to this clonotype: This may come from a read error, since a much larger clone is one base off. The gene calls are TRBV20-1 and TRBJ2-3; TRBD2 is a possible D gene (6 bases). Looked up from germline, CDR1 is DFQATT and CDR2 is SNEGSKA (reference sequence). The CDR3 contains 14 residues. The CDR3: CSARPGSGTDTEYF. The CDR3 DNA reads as TGCAGTGCTAGGCCGGGTAGCGGCACAGATACGGAGTATTTT.

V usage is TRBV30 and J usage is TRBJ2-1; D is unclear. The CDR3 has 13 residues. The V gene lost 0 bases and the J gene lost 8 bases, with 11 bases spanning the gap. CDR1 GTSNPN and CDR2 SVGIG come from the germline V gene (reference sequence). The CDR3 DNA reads TGTGCCTGGAGTGTACAAAAGGGATATGAGCAGTTCTTC. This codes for CAWSVQKGYEQFF. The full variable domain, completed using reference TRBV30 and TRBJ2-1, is SQTIHQWPATLVQPVGSPLSLECTVEGTSNPNLYWYRQAAGRGLQLLFYSVGIGQISSEVPQNLSASRPQDRQFILSSKKLLLSDSGFYLCAWSVQKGYEQFFGPGTRLTVL.

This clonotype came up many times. The CDR3 protein is CASSLLDVNTEAFF. CDR3 coding DNA: TGTGCCAGCAGCTTACTGGACGTTAACACTGAAGCTTTCTTT. J is TRBJ1-1 and V is TRBV6-5; D is uncertain. V dropped 6 bases and J dropped 2 bases, with 13 bases sitting between them. The germline CDR1 and CDR2 sequences are MNHEY and SVGAGI. There are 14 residues in the CDR3.

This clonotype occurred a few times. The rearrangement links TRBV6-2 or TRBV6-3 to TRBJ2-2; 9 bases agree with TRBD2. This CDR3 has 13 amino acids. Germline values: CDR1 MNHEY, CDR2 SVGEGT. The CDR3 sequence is CGSAGGVSGELFF. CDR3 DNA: TGTGGCTCAGCGGGAGGAGTTTCCGGGGAGCTGTTTTTT.

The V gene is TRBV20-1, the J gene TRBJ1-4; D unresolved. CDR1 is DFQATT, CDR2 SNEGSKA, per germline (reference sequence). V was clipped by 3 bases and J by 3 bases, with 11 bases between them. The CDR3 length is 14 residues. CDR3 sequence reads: CSASLGWANEKLFF. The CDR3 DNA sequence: TGCAGTGCTAGTCTGGGGTGGGCTAATGAAAAACTGTTTTTT.

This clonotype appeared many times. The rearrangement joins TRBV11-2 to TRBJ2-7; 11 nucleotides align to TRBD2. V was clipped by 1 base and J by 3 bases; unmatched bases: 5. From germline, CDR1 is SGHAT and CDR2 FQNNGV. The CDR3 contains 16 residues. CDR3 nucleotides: TGTGCCAGCAGCTTAGCCCCGGGACTAGCGGACTACGAGCAGTACTTC. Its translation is CASSLAPGLADYEQYF.

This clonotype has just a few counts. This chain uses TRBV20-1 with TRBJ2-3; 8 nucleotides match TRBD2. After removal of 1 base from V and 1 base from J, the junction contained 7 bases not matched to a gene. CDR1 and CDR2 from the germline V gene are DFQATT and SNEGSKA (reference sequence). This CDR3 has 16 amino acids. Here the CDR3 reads CSARVPRGGRTDTQYF. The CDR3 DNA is TGCAGTGCTAGAGTTCCCCGGGGGGGTCGCACAGATACGCAGTATTTT.

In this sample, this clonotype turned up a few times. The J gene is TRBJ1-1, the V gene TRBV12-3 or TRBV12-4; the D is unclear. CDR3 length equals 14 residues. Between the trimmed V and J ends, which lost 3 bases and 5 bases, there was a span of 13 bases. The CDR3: CASSLGDFGTEAFF. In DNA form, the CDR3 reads TGTGCCAGCAGTTTGGGAGATTTTGGGACTGAAGCTTTCTTT.

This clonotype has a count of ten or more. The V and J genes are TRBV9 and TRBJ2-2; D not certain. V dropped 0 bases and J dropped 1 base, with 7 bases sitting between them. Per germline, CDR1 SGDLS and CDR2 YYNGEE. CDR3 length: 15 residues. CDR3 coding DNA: TGTGCCAGCAGCGTAGGCGACAAGAACACCGGGGAGCTGTTTTTT. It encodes CASSVGDKNTGELFF.

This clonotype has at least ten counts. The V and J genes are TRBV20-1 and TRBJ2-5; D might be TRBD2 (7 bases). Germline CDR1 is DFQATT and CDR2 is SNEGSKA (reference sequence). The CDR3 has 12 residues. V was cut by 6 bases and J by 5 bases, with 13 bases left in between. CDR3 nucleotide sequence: TGCAGTGCGATCAGGGGAGGGGAGACCCAGTACTTC. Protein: CSAIRGGETQYF.

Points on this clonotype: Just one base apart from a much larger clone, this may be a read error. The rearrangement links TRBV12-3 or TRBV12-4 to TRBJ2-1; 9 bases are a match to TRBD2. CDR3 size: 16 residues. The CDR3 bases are TGTGCCAGCAGTATGCGAGCGGGAGGACCCTACAATGAGCACTTCTTC. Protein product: CASSMRAGGPYNEHFF.